This T cell receptor (beta chain) was profiled in a study of cytomegalovirus exposure and HLA in healthy donors. Background on the study: There were roughly 120 million unique TCR beta sequences, drawn from 150 million to 200 million T cells, in an earlier analysis. Findings of the study overall: Analyses of presence/absence relied on an assumption of roughly uniform sequencing depth across donors. HLA restriction was apparent for most CMV-associated TCR beta chains in a later analysis.

PCR employed 60 Vbeta and 13 Jbeta primers. The assay was immunoSEQ multiplex PCR, and TCRdb's table has in-frame clones only and misses some. The profile covers about 120,000 clones, with 9% to 10% appearing a single time and 2.5% to 3.5% taken by the ten largest. Note on this clone: Its specificity is unknown.

The sample consisted of PBMCs. This TCR derives from a man younger than 45 in good health and CMV-seronegative.

The CDR3 spells CASSIQGGSYNSPLHF. The CDR3 region has the DNA TGTGCCAGTAGTATACAGGGCGGCTCCTATAATTCACCCCTCCACTTT. The V call is TRBV19, the J call TRBJ1-6, with D possibly being TRBD1 (5 bases). This CDR3 is 16 amino acids long. Deletions cut 2 bases from V and 0 bases from J, with 8 bases between. The germline V gene encodes CDR1 LNHDA and CDR2 SQIVND (reference sequence).